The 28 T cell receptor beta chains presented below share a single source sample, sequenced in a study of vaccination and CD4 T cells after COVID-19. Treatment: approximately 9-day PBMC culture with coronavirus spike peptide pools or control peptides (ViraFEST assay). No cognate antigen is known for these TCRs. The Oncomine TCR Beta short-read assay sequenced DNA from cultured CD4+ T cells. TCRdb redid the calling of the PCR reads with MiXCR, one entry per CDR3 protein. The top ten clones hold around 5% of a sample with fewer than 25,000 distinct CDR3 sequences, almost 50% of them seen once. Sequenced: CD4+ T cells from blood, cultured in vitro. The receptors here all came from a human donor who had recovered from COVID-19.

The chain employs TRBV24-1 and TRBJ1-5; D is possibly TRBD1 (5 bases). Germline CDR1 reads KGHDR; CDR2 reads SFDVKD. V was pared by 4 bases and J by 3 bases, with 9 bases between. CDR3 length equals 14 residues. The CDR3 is CATSDAGANQPQHF. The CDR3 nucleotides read TGTGCCACCAGTGACGCCGGGGCCAATCAGCCCCAGCATTTT.

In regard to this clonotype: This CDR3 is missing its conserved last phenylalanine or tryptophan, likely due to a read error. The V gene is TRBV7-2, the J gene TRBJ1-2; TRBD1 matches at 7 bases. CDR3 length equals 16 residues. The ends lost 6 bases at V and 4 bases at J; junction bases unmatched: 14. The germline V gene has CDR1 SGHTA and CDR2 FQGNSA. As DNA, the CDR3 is TGTGCCAGCAGTCCGGGACAGCCCGGGCTGGGCTATGGCTACACCTCC. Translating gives CASSPGQPGLGYGYTS.

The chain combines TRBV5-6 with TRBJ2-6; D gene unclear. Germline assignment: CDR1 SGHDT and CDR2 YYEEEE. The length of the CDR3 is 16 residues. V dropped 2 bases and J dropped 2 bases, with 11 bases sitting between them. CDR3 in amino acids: CASSFEFFTGANVLTF. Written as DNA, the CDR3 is TGTGCCAGCAGCTTCGAGTTTTTCACTGGGGCCAACGTCCTGACTTTC.

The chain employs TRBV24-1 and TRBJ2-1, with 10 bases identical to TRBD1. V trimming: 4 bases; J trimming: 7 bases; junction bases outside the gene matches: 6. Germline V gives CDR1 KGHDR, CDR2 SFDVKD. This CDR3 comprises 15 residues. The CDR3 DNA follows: TGTGCCACCAGTGAGCGACAGGGGGCGAGGAATGAGCAGTTCTTC. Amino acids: CATSERQGARNEQFF.

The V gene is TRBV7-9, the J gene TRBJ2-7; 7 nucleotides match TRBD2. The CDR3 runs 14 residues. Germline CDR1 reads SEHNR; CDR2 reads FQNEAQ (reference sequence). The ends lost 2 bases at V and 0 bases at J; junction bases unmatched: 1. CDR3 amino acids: CASSLWTSSYEQYF. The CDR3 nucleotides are TGTGCCAGCAGCTTATGGACTAGCTCCTACGAGCAGTACTTC. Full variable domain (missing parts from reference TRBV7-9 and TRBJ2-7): DTGVSQNPRHKITKRGQNVTFRCDPISEHNRLYWYRQTLGQGPEFLTYFQNEAQLEKSRLLSDRFSAERPKGSFSTLEIQRTEQGDSAMYLCASSLWTSSYEQYFGPGTRLTVT.

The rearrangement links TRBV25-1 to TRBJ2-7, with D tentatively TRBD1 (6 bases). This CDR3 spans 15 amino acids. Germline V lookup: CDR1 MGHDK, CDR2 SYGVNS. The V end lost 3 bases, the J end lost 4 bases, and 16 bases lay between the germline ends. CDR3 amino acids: CASSDHNRGKYEQYF. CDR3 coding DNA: TGTGCCAGCAGTGATCACAATAGGGGGAAATACGAGCAGTACTTC.

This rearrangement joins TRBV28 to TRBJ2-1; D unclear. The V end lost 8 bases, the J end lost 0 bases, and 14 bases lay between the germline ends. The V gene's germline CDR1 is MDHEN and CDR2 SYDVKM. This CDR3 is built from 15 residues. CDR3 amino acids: CASPPSLSSYNEQFF. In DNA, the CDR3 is TGTGCCAGCCCTCCCAGCCTTAGCTCCTACAATGAGCAGTTCTTC.

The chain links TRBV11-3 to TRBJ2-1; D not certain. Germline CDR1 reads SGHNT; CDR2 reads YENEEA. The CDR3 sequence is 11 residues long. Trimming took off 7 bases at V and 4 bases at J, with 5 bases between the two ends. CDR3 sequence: CASTSYNEQFF. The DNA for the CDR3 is TGTGCCAGCACCTCTTACAATGAGCAGTTCTTC.

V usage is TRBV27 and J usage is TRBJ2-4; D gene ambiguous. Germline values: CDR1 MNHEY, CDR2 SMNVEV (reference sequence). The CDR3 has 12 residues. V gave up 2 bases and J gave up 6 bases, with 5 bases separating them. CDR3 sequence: CASSLEGNIQYF. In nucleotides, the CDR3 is TGTGCCAGCAGTTTAGAAGGAAACATTCAGTACTTC.

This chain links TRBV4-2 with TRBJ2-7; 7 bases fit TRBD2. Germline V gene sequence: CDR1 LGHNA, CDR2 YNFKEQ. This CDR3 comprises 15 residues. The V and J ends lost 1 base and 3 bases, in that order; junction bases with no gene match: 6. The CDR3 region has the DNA TGTGCCAGCAGCCAAGGGGGGGGTAACCTCTACGAGCAGTACTTC. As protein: CASSQGGGNLYEQYF.

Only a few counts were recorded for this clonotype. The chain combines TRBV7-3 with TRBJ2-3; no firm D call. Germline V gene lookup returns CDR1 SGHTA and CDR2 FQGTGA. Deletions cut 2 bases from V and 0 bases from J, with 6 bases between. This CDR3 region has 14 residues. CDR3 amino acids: CASSLAASTDTQYF. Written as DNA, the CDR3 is TGTGCCAGCAGCTTAGCGGCTAGCACAGATACGCAGTATTTT.

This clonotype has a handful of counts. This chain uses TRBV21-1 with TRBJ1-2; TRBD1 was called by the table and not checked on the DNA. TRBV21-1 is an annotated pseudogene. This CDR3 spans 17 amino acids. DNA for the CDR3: TGTGCCAGCAGCAGCCCCAAAACGCAGGGGTCCCACTATGGCTACACCTTC. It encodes CASSSPKTQGSHYGYTF.

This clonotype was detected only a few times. Written as DNA, the CDR3 is TGTGCCAGCAGAGGGACTCCCGGCGGCACTGAAGCTTTCTTT. As protein: CASRGTPGGTEAFF. This chain connects TRBV28 to TRBJ1-1, with D maybe TRBD1 (5 bases). The CDR3 loop spans 14 amino acids. Trimming took 6 bases from V and 4 from J, leaving 15 bases between them. Germline values: CDR1 MDHEN, CDR2 SYDVKM.

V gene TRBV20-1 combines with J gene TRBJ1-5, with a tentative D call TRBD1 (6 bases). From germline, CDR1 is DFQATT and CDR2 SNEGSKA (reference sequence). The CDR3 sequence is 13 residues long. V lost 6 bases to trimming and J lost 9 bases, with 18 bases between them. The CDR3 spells CSAVSGGRRPQHF. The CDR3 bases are TGCAGTGCGGTCTCGGGGGGCCGCAGGCCCCAGCATTTT.

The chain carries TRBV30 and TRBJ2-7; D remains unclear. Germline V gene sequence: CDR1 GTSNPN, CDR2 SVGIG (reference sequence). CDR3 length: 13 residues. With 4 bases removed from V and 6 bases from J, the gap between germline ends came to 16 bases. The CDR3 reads CAWIIGPSGEQYF. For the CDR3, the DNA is TGTGCCTGGATAATAGGACCATCCGGCGAGCAGTACTTC.

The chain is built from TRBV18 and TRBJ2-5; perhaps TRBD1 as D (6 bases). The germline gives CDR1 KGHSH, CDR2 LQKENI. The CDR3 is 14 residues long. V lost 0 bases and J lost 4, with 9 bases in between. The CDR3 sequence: CASSPPARGETQYF. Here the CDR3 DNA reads TGTGCCAGCTCACCACCGGCCAGGGGAGAGACCCAGTACTTC.

The CDR3 region is CASSLLADSTDTQYF. The CDR3 region has the DNA TGTGCCAGCAGTTTACTAGCGGATAGCACAGATACGCAGTATTTT. V and J are TRBV6-1 and TRBJ2-3; TRBD2 matches at 8 bases. J lost 0 bases, V lost 5 bases, and 4 bases had no gene match. CDR1 and CDR2 from the germline V gene are MNHNS and SASEGT. The length of the CDR3 is 15 residues.

The CDR3 DNA reads TGTGCCAGCAGCTGGGGGACAGCAAAATTCACAGATACGCAGTATTTT. Protein sequence: CASSWGTAKFTDTQYF. This chain connects TRBV27 to TRBJ2-3, with 7 bases aligning to TRBD1. J was trimmed by 2 bases and V by 6 bases; bases with no gene match: 11. The germline V gene encodes CDR1 MNHEY and CDR2 SMNVEV (reference sequence). This CDR3 region has 16 residues.

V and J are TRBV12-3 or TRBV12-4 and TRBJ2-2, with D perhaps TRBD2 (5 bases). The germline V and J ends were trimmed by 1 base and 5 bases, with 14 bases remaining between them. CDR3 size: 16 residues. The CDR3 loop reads CASSLGERAGTGELFF. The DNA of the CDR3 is TGTGCCAGCAGTTTAGGCGAGAGGGCGGGTACCGGGGAGCTGTTTTTT.

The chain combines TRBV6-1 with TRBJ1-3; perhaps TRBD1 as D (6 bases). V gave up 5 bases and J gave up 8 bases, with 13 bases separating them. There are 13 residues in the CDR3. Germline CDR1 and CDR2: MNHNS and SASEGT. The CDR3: CASSRTESHTIYF. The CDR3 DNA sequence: TGTGCCAGCAGTAGGACAGAATCGCACACCATATATTTT.

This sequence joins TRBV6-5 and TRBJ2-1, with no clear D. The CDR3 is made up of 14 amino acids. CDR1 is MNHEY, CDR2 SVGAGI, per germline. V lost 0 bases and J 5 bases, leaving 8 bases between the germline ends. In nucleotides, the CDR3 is TGTGCCAGCAGTTACTCCCCCACCGACAATGAGCAGTTCTTC. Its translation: CASSYSPTDNEQFF.

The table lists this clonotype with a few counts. Here the CDR3 reads CASSAPGVAGPHEQFF. CDR3 DNA sequence: TGTGCCAGCAGCGCGCCCGGCGTAGCGGGCCCCCATGAGCAGTTCTTC. The genes are TRBV12-3 or TRBV12-4 and TRBJ2-1, with 7 bases identical to TRBD2. The CDR3 totals 16 residues. V lost 6 bases to trimming and J lost 8 bases; unmatched junction nucleotides: 16.

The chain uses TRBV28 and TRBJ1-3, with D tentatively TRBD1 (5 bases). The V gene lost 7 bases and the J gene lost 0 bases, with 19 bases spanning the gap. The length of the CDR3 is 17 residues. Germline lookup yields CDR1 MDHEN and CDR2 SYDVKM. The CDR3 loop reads CASTRQWGGSSGNTIYF. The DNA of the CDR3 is TGTGCCAGCACCCGACAGTGGGGGGGAAGCTCTGGAAACACCATATATTTT.

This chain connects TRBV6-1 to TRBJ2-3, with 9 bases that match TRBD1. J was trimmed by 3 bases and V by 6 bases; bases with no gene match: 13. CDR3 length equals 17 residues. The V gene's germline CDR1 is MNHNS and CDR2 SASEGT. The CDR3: CASRPKLGQGLTDTQYF. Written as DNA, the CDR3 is TGTGCCAGCAGACCCAAGTTGGGACAGGGCTTGACAGATACGCAGTATTTT.

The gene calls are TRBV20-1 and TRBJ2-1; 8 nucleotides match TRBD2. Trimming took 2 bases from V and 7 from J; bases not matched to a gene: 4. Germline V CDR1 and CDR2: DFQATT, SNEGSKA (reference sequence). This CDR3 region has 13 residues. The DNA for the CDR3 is TGCAGTGCTAGAAACGCGGGAGGTAATGAGCAGTTCTTC. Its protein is CSARNAGGNEQFF.

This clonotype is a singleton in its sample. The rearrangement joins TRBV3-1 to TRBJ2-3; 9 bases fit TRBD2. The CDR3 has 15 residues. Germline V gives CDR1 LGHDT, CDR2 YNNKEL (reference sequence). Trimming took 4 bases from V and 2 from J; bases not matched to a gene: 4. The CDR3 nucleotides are TGTGCCAGCAGCCCTCTAGCGGGAAACACAGATACGCAGTATTTT. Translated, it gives CASSPLAGNTDTQYF.

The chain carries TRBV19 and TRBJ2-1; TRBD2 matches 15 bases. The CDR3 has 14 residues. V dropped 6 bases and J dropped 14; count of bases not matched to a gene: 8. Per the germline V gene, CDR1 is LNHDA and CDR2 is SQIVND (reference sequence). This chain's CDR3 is CASSSRTSGRGKFF. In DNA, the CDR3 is TGTGCCAGTAGCTCCCGGACTAGCGGGAGGGGGAAGTTCTTC.

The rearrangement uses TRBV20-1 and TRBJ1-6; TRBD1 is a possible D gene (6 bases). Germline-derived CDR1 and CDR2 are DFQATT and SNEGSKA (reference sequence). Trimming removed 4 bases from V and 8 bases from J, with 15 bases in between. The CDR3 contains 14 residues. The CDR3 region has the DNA TGCAGTGCTAAACCCGACAGGATGTATTCACCCCTCCACTTT. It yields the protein CSAKPDRMYSPLHF.